Shown below are 21 T cell receptor beta chains from a single sample sequenced in a study of T cell changes during pregnancy in multiple sclerosis. The assay was immunoSEQ multiplex PCR, and TCRdb's table has in-frame clones only and misses some. The table shows about 67,000 clones, with 91% occurring only once. The sequences come from peripheral blood, collected in the first trimester of pregnancy. These receptor sequences come from a female donor with multiple sclerosis, enrolled in a pregnancy study.

CDR3 DNA: TGTGCCAGCAGTGACACCAGGTCGGGAACTGAAGCTTTCTTT. Protein product: CASSDTRSGTEAFF. J is TRBJ1-1 and V is TRBV2; D uncertain. V lost 3 bases to trimming and J lost 5 bases, with 13 bases between them. Per germline, CDR1 SNHLY and CDR2 FYNNEI. This CDR3 has 14 residues.

The chain carries TRBV4-1 and TRBJ2-1, with TRBD1 matching over 9 bases. The germline gives CDR1 MGHRA, CDR2 YSYEKL. CDR3 length: 17 amino acids. Trimming removed 1 base from V and 6 bases from J; junction bases left unmatched: 10. This CDR3 is CASSQVGGTGYGNEQFF. The CDR3 DNA follows: TGCGCCAGCAGCCAAGTAGGGGGGACAGGGTATGGCAATGAGCAGTTCTTC.

CDR3 region: CASSQDRSGGWSEAFF. The CDR3 bases are TGCGCCAGCAGCCAAGATAGGTCAGGGGGCTGGTCTGAAGCTTTCTTT. The chain has TRBV4-1 and TRBJ1-1; TRBD1 matches 8 bases. This CDR3 is built from 16 residues. The V gene's germline CDR1 is MGHRA and CDR2 YSYEKL. V shed 0 bases and J 6 bases; nucleotides not matched to a gene: 9.

This chain connects TRBV29-1 to TRBJ2-5; 9 bases line up with TRBD2. With 6 bases clipped from V and 2 bases from J, the junction kept 4 bases outside the gene matches. Germline V gives CDR1 SQVTM, CDR2 ANQGSEA. This CDR3 contains 13 residues. CDR3 in amino acids: CSVTLAGQETQYF. CDR3 nucleotide sequence: TGCAGCGTGACCCTAGCGGGACAAGAGACCCAGTACTTC.

The genes are TRBV28 and TRBJ1-5, with a tentative D call TRBD1 (5 bases). The CDR3 has 16 amino acids. Trimming removed 5 bases from V and 7 bases from J, with 21 bases in between. Looked up from germline, CDR1 is MDHEN and CDR2 is SYDVKM. Here the CDR3 reads CASSRNRGPGGQPQHF. The CDR3 DNA reads as TGTGCCAGCAGTCGGAACCGTGGTCCGGGGGGACAGCCCCAGCATTTT.

This clone was counted a single time. This sequence joins TRBV30 and TRBJ1-2; D not certain. There are 13 residues in the CDR3. Germline CDR1 and CDR2: GTSNPN and SVGIG (reference sequence). V was pared by 2 bases and J by 4 bases, with 11 bases between. This CDR3 reads CAWSPGDGYGYTF. CDR3 in DNA: TGTGCCTGGAGTCCCGGGGATGGCTATGGCTACACCTTC.

The chain links TRBV30 to TRBJ2-1; 11 nucleotides line up with TRBD2. The CDR3 length is 11 residues. Germline values: CDR1 GTSNPN, CDR2 SVGIG (reference sequence). CDR3 nucleotides: TGTGTGGGGACTAGCGGTAATGAGCAGTTCTTC. Translating gives CVGTSGNEQFF.

This clone has just a few counts. The gene calls are TRBV7-2 and TRBJ1-1; 7 bases align to TRBD1. V lost 5 bases and J lost 3; bases outside the gene matches: 12. The germline V gene encodes CDR1 SGHTA and CDR2 FQGNSA. There are 16 residues in the CDR3. The chain's CDR3 is CASSLRPGQRYTEAFF. CDR3 in DNA: TGTGCCAGCAGCCTAAGACCGGGACAGAGATACACTGAAGCTTTCTTT.

The chain uses TRBV5-4 and TRBJ1-1, with D tentatively TRBD1 (6 bases). CDR3 length: 13 residues. Germline-derived CDR1 and CDR2 are SGHNT and YYREEE (reference sequence). V was clipped by 0 bases and J by 7 bases, with 10 bases between them. The CDR3 is CASSLAGQIEAFF. The CDR3 DNA reads TGTGCCAGCAGCTTGGCGGGACAAATTGAAGCTTTCTTT.

The chain employs TRBV6-5 and TRBJ2-7; no clear D. The germline V gene encodes CDR1 MNHEY and CDR2 SVGAGI. The V end was cut by 6 bases, the J end by 5 bases, with 8 bases between. The CDR3 has 11 amino acids. In DNA, the CDR3 is TGTGCCAGCAGACTACCTAACGAGCAGTACTTC. It translates to CASRLPNEQYF.

V is TRBV28 and J is TRBJ1-3, with D possibly TRBD1 on 6 matching bases. CDR1 is MDHEN and CDR2 is SYDVKM in the germline V gene. Trimming removed 3 bases at V and 4 bases at J, with 10 bases between. The CDR3 is made up of 14 amino acids. The DNA of the CDR3 is TGTGCCAGCAGTTTTGGGGGGGCGGGAAACACCATATATTTT. The encoded protein is CASSFGGAGNTIYF.

V usage is TRBV7-8 and J usage is TRBJ1-1; possibly TRBD1 for D (5 bases). Per the germline V gene, CDR1 is SGHVS and CDR2 is FQNEAQ. The V end lost 5 bases, the J end lost 0 bases, and 10 bases lay between the germline ends. This CDR3 is built from 14 residues. The CDR3 reads CASSPTVMNTEAFF. The CDR3, as DNA: TGTGCCAGCAGCCCGACAGTCATGAACACTGAAGCTTTCTTT.

This chain connects TRBV7-3 to TRBJ1-5; no definite D call. V was trimmed by 5 bases and J by 2 bases, leaving 10 bases between them. CDR1 and CDR2 (germline): SGHTA, FQGTGA. This CDR3 has 14 amino acids. In DNA, the CDR3 is TGTGCCAGCAGCCCCCTATCGTGCAATCAGCCCCAGCATTTT. This sequence encodes CASSPLSCNQPQHF.

The J gene is TRBJ1-4, the V gene TRBV4-1; 11 bases line up with TRBD1. J gave up 7 bases and V 3 bases, and 1 base lay outside the gene matches. The V gene's germline CDR1 is MGHRA and CDR2 YSYEKL. The CDR3 sequence is 14 residues long. CDR3 nucleotides: TGCGCCAGCAGCCAGGGACAGGGGGTTGAAAAACTGTTTTTT. Translating gives CASSQGQGVEKLFF.

The chain couples TRBV18 to TRBJ2-1, with 8 bases aligning to TRBD2. The CDR3 sequence is 17 residues long. Germline V gives CDR1 KGHSH, CDR2 LQKENI. With 3 bases clipped from V and 5 bases from J, the junction kept 12 bases outside the gene matches. CDR3 coding DNA: TGTGCCAGCTCACCGACGAGCGGGAGCTTGGCCAACAATGAGCAGTTCTTC. This codes for CASSPTSGSLANNEQFF.

In its sample, this clone was seen once. V is TRBV6-5 and J is TRBJ1-2, with 12 nucleotides matching TRBD1. The CDR3 spans 15 residues. The V gene end was trimmed by 4 bases and the J gene end by 8 bases; junction bases not matched to a gene: 8. Germline lookup yields CDR1 MNHEY and CDR2 SVGAGI. The CDR3 sequence: CASSFQGQGAGGYTF. CDR3 in DNA: TGTGCCAGCAGTTTCCAGGGACAGGGGGCTGGCGGCTACACCTTC.

This clone was observed once. V usage is TRBV27 and J usage is TRBJ2-1; D uncertain. Germline lookup yields CDR1 MNHEY and CDR2 SMNVEV (reference sequence). This CDR3 is built from 15 residues. V lost 2 bases to trimming and J lost 0 bases, with 8 bases between them. CDR3 loop: CASSLGPSSYNEQFF. DNA of the CDR3: TGTGCCAGCAGTTTAGGCCCAAGCTCCTACAATGAGCAGTTCTTC.

The V and J genes are TRBV27 and TRBJ2-1; 9 nucleotides agree with TRBD2. The CDR3 covers 19 residues. After removal of 3 bases from V and 5 bases from J, the junction contained 17 bases not matched to a gene. CDR1 and CDR2 (germline): MNHEY, SMNVEV (reference sequence). The CDR3 nucleotides read TGTGCCAGCAGTTTTGGCGGGAGGGCCCTCGAAGCAGTTCACAATGAGCAGTTCTTC. This encodes CASSFGGRALEAVHNEQFF.

The rearrangement joins TRBV29-1 to TRBJ1-3, with D unclear. Germline V gives CDR1 SQVTM, CDR2 ANQGSEA. This CDR3 contains 11 residues. The V end was cut by 6 bases, the J end by 4 bases, with 7 bases between. CDR3 loop: CSVARGNTIYF. CDR3 coding DNA: TGCAGCGTCGCCAGGGGAAACACCATATATTTT.

In DNA, the CDR3 is TGTGCCAGCAGCGTTGGGCTAGCGGGAACTAGCACAGATACGCAGTATTTT. Protein product: CASSVGLAGTSTDTQYF. The V call is TRBV9, the J call TRBJ2-3, with 9 nucleotides matching TRBD2. Per the germline V gene, CDR1 is SGDLS and CDR2 is YYNGEE. CDR3 length: 17 amino acids. V trimming: 2 bases; J trimming: 0 bases; junction bases outside the gene matches: 7.

This clone was counted a single time. CDR3 DNA sequence: TGCGCCAGCAGCTTGGACAGATTGTATGATGGCTACACCTTC. This encodes CASSLDRLYDGYTF. This chain connects TRBV5-1 to TRBJ1-2, with D uncertain. Trimming pared 0 bases from V and 6 bases from J, leaving 12 bases between. This CDR3 comprises 14 residues. Germline CDR1 SGHRS, CDR2 YFSETQ.